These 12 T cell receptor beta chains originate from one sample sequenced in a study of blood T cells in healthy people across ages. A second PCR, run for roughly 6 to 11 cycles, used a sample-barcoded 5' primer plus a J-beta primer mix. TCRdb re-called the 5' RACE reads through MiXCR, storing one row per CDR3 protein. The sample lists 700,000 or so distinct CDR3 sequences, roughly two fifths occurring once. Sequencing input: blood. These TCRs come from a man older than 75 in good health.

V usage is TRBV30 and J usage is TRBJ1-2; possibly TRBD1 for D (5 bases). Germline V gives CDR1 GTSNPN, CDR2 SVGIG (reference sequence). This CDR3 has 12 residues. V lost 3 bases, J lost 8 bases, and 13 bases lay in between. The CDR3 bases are TGTGCCTGGAGGGCGGGGGTTACGGGCTACACCTTC. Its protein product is CAWRAGVTGYTF. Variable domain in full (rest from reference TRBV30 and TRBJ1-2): SQTIHQWPATLVQPVGSPLSLECTVEGTSNPNLYWYRQAAGRGLQLLFYSVGIGQISSEVPQNLSASRPQDRQFILSSKKLLLSDSGFYLCAWRAGVTGYTFGSGTRLTVV.

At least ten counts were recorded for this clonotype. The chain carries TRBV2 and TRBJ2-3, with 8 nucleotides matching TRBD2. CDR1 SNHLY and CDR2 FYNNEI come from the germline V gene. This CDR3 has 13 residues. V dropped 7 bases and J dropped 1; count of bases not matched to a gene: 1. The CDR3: CASTGGGTDTQYF. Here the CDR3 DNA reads TGTGCCAGCACCGGGGGGGGCACAGATACGCAGTATTTT.

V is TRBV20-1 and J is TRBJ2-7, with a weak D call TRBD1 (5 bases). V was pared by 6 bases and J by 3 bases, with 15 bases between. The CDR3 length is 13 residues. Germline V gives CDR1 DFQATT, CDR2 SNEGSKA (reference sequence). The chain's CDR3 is CSAPDSTLYEQYF. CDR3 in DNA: TGCAGTGCACCAGACAGTACCCTCTACGAGCAGTACTTC.

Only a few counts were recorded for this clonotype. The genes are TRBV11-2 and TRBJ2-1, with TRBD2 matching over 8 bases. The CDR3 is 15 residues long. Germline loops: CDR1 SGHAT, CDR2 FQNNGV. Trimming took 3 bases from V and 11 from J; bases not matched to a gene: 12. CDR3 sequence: CASSFGTSGGPKQFF. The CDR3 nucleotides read TGTGCCAGCAGCTTCGGAACGAGCGGGGGACCTAAGCAGTTCTTC.

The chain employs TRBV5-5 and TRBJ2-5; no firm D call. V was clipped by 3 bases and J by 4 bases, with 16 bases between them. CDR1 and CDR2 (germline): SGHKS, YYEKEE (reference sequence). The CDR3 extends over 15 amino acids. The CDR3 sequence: CASSSGPNKAETQYF. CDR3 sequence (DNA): TGTGCCAGCAGCTCAGGTCCAAACAAAGCAGAGACCCAGTACTTC.

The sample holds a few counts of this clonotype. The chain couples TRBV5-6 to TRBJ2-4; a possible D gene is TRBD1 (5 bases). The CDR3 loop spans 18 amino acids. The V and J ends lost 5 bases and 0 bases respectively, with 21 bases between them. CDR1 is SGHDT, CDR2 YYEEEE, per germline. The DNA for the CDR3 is TGTGCCAGCAGGCTCTTCGCCGACAGTCCACTAGCCAAAAACATTCAGTACTTC. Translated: CASRLFADSPLAKNIQYF.

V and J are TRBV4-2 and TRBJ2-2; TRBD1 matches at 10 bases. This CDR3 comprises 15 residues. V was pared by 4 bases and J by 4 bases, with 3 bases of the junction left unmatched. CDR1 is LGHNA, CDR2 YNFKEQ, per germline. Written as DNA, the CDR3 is TGTGCCAGCAGCCGAGACAGGGGGCTCACCGGGGAGCTGTTTTTT. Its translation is CASSRDRGLTGELFF.

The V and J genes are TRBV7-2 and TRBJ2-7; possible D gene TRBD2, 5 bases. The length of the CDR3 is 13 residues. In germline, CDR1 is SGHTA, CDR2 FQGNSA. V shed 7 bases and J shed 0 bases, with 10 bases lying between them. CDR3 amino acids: CASNPGSSYEQYF. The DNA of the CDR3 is TGTGCCAGCAACCCTGGGAGCTCCTACGAGCAGTACTTC.

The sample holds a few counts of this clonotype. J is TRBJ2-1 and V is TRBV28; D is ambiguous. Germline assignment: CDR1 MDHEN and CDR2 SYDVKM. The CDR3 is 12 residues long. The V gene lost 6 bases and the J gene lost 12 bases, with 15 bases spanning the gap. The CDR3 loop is CASSYQMGGQFF. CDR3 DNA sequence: TGTGCCAGCAGCTACCAAATGGGTGGGCAGTTCTTC. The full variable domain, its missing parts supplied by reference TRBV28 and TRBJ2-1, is DVKVTQSSRYLVKRTGEKVFLECVQDMDHENMFWYRQDPGLGLRLIYFSYDVKMKEKGDIPEGYSVSREKKERFSLILESASTNQTSMYLCASSYQMGGQFFGPGTRLTVL.

The CDR3 here is CASSPPGLAGGSSYEQYF. CDR3 nucleotides: TGTGCCAGCAGCCCCCCAGGGCTAGCGGGGGGAAGCTCCTACGAGCAGTACTTC. The rearrangement links TRBV7-2 to TRBJ2-7; 11 bases map to TRBD2. Germline CDR1 and CDR2: SGHTA and FQGNSA. J gave up 0 bases and V 5 bases, and 12 bases lay outside the gene matches. The CDR3 spans 18 residues.

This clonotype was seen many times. CDR3 amino acids: CASSLTGQVAEQYF. Here the CDR3 DNA reads TGTGCCAGCAGCCTAACGGGACAGGTCGCCGAGCAGTACTTC. The chain joins TRBV4-2 to TRBJ2-7; 8 bases match TRBD1. The CDR3 is 14 amino acids. V was clipped by 4 bases and J by 6 bases; unmatched bases: 8. Germline V gene sequence: CDR1 LGHNA, CDR2 YNFKEQ.

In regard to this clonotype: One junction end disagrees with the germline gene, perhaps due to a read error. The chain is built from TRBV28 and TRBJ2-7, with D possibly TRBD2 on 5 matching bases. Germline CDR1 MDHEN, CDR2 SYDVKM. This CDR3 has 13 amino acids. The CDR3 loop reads CASRAPSSHEQYF. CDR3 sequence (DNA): TGTGCCAGCAGAGCCCCTAGCTCCCACGAGCAGTACTTC.